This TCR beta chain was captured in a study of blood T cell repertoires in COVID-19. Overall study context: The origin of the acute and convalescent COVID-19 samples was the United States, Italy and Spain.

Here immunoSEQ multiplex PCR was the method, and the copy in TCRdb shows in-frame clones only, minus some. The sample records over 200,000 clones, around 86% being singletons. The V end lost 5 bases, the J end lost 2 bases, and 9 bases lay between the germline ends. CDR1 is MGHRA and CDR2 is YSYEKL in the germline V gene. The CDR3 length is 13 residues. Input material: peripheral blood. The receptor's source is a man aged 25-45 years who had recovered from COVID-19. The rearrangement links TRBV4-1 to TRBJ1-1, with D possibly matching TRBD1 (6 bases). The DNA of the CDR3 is TGCGCCAGCAGCTCGGGACACAACACTGAAGCTTTCTTT. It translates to CASSSGHNTEAFF.